This T cell receptor beta chain was documented in a study of response to subunit inactivated influenza vaccine. TCRdb reprocessed the RT-PCR reads via MiXCR and lists one record per CDR3 protein. In the table there are roughly 540,000 distinct CDR3 sequences, 20% to 25% of which are singletons. In germline, CDR1 is KGHSH, CDR2 LQKENI. V lost 6 bases to trimming and J lost 4 bases, with 13 bases between them. CDR3 length equals 14 residues. The same sample was also studied in work on T cells expressing NK-cell markers. As reported in that work: With UMIs, 5'RACE template switching was used to make TCR beta cDNA.

This TCR was sampled from a man aged 50 to 59 who received an inactivated influenza vaccine. The material sequenced was CD4+ T cells sorted from PBMCs, taken 11 to 12 days after vaccination. The gene calls are TRBV18 and TRBJ1-5; a weak D match, TRBD1 (5 bases). The CDR3 DNA is TGTGCCAGCTCCGCTTTGGGGCCGAATCAGCCCCAGCATTTT. This translates into CASSALGPNQPQHF.